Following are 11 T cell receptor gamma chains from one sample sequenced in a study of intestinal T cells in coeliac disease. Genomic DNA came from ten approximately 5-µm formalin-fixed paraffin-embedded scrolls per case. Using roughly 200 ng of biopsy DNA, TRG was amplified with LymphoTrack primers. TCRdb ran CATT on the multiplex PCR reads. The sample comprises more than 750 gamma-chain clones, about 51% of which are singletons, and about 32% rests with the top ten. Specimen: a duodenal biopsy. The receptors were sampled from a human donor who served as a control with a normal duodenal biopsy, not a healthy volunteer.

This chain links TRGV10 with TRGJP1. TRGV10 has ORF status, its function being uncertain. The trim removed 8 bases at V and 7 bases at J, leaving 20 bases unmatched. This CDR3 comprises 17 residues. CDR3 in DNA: TGTGCTGCGTGGGAGGCTCGGGTCATACCACTTGGTTGGTTCAAGATATTT. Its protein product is CAAWEARVIPLGWFKIF.

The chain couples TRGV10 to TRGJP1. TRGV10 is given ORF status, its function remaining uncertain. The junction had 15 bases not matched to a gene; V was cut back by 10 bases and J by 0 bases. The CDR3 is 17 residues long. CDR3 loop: CAASEQGPNTTGWFKIF. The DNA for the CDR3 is TGTGCTGCGTCGGAACAGGGGCCTAATACCACTGGTTGGTTCAAGATATTT.

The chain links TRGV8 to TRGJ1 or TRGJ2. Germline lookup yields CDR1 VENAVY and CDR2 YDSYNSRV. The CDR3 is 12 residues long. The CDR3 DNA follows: TGTGCACCTGGGATTAATTATTATAAGAAACTCTTT. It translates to CAPGINYYKKLF.

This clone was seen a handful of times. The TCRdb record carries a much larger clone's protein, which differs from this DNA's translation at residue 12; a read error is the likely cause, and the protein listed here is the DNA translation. The CDR3 DNA reads as TGTGCCACCTGGGATGGGCCGTCTAATTATTATAGGAAACTCTTT. Translated: CATWDGPSNYYRKLF. This chain joins TRGV4 and TRGJ1 or TRGJ2. This CDR3 is 15 amino acids long. Germline-derived CDR1 and CDR2 are EGSTGY and YDSYTSSV.

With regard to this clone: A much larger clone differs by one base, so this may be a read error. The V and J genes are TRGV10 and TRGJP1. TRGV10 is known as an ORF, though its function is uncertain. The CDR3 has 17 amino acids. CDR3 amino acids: CAAWDWGGDTTGRFKIF. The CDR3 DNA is TGTGCTGCGTGGGATTGGGGGGGGGATACCACTGGTCGGTTCAAGATATTT.

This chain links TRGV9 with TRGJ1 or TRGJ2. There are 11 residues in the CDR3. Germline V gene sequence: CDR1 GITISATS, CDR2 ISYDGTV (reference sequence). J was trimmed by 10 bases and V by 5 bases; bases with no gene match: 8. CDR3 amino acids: CALWVSIKKLF. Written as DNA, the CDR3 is TGTGCCTTGTGGGTTTCTATAAAGAAACTCTTT.

The CDR3 loop is CALSGVLLDYYKKLF. For the CDR3, the DNA is TGTGCCTTGTCGGGAGTTCTGCTGGATTATTATAAGAAACTCTTT. The chain employs TRGV9 and TRGJ1 or TRGJ2. V shed 8 bases, J shed 2 bases, and the junction held 15 bases outside the gene matches. The length of the CDR3 is 15 residues. The germline CDR1 and CDR2 sequences are GITISATS and ISYDGTV (reference sequence).

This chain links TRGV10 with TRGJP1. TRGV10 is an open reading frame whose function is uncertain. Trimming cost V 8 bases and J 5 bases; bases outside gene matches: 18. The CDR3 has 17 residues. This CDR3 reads CAAWEARVIPTGWFKIF. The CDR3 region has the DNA TGTGCTGCGTGGGAGGCTCGGGTCATACCAACTGGTTGGTTCAAGATATTT.

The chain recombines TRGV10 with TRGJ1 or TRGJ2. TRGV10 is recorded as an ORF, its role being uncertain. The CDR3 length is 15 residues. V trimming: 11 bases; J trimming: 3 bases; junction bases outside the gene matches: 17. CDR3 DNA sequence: TGTGCTGCGGTGGGTCCCCCTTGGGTTTATTATAAGAAACTCTTT. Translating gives CAAVGPPWVYYKKLF.

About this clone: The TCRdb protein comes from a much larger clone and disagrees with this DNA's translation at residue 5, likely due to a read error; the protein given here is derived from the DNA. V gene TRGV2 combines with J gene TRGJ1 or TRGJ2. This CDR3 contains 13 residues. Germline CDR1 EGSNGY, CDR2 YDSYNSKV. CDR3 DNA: TGTGCCACCTGGAACGGGCCTTTCTATAAGAAACTCTTT. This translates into CATWNGPFYKKLF.

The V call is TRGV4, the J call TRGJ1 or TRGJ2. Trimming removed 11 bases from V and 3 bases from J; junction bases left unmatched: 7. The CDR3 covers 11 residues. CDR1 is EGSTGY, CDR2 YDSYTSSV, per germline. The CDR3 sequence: CAILLYYKKLF. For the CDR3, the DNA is TGTGCCATCCTGCTTTATTATAAGAAACTCTTT.